This entry describes one T cell receptor (beta chain). The V gene lost 7 bases and the J gene lost 10 bases, with 17 bases spanning the gap. CDR1 MNHNY and CDR2 SVGAGI come from the germline V gene (reference sequence). This CDR3 has 14 amino acids. Only in-frame clones appear in the TCRdb table, and some are missing; sequencing was by immunoSEQ multiplex PCR. The sample lists more than 75,000 clones, under 90% occurring once. These data are taken from a study of T cell responses to AZD1222 COVID-19 vaccine. This sample comprised peripheral blood, obtained 28 days after the second AZD1222 dose. The chain has TRBV6-6 and TRBJ1-6; D is possibly TRBD1 (6 bases). The sequence came from an adult who received the AZD1222 COVID-19 vaccine. CDR3 coding DNA: TGTGCCAGCAACCCTACAGGGTTGTACTCACCCCTCCACTTT. It codes for CASNPTGLYSPLHF.